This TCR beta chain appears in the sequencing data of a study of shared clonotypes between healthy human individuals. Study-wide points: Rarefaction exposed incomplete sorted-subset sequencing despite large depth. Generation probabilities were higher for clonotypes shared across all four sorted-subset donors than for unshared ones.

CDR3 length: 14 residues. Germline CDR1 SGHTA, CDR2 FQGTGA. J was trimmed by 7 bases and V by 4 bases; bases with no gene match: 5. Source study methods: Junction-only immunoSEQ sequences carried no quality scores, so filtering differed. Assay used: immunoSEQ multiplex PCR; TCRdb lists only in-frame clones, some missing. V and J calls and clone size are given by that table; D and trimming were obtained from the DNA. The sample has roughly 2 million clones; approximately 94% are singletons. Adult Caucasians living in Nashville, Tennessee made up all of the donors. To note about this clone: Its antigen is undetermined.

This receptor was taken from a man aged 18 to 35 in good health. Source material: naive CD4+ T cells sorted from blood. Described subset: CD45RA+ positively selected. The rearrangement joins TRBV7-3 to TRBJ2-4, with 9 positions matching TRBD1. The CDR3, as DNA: TGTGCCAGCAGCTCTCCTGGGACAGGGAACATTCAGTACTTC. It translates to CASSSPGTGNIQYF.